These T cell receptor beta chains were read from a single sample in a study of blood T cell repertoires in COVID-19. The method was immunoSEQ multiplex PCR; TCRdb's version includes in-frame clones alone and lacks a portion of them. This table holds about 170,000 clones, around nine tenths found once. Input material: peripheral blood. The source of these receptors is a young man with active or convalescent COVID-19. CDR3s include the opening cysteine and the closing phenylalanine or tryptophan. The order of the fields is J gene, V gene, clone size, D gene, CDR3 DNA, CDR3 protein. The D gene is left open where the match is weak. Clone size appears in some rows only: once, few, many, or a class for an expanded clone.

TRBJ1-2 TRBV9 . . TGTGCCAGCAGCGTAGCGTCAGGGAACTATGGCTACACCTTC CASSVASGNYGYTF
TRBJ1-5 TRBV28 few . TGTGCCAGCTCCGGGCAGCCCCAGCATTTT CASSGQPQHF
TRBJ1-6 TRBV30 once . TGTGCCTGGAGCCGTGGTAGCGAGGTTTCACCCCTCCACTTT CAWSRGSEVSPLHF
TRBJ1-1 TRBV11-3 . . TGTGCCAGCAGCCCAGGCGGGGTACGGGGCACTGAAGCTTTCTTT CASSPGGVRGTEAFF
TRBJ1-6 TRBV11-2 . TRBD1 TGTGCCAGCAGCGCGAGGGACAGGGGGTGGGACTCCTATAATTCACCCCTCCACTTT CASSARDRGWDSYNSPLHF
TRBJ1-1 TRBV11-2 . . TGTGCCAGCAGCTTAGCCGGCAGGGGCACTGAAGCTTTCTTT CASSLAGRGTEAFF
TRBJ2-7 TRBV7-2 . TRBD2 TGTGCCAGCAACCCACAAGGACTAGCGGGAGCCCATGCGTACGAGCAGTACTTC CASNPQGLAGAHAYEQYF
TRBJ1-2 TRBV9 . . TGTGCCAGCAGCGCGAGTGGTCCCTATGGCTACACCTTC CASSASGPYGYTF
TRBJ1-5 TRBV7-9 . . TGTGCCAGCAGCTTAGAAGGACAGCAGCCCCAGCATTTT CASSLEGQQPQHF
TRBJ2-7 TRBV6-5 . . TGTGCCAGCAGCCCCAACCTCAGGTACGAGCAGTACTTC CASSPNLRYEQYF
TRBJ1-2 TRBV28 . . TGTGCCAGCAGAAGGACCGGGACACAAAGTGGCTACACCTTC CASRRTGTQSGYTF
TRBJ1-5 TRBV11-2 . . TGTGCCAGCAGCTTAGGGACAGCGGACCCTTATAGCAATCAGCCCCAGCATTTT CASSLGTADPYSNQPQHF
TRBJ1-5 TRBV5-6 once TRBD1 TGTGCCAGCAGCTACGGAGGGACAGTTAGTCAGCCCCAGCATTTT CASSYGGTVSQPQHF
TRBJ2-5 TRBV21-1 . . TGTGCCAGCAGCAAAGCGAGAGAGCGGGAGGGCCAAGAGACCCAGTACTTC CASSKAREREGQETQYF